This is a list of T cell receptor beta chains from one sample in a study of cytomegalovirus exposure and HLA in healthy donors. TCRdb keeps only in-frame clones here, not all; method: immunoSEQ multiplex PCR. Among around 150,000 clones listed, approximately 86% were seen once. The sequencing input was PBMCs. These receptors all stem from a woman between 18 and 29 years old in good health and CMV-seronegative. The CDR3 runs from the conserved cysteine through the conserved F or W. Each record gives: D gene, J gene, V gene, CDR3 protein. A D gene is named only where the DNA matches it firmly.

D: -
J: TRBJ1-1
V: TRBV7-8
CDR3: CASSLGGVLEAFF

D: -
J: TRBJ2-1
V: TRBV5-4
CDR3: CASSLPGEHNEQFF

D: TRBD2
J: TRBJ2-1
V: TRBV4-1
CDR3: CASSQDQPAGYNEQFF

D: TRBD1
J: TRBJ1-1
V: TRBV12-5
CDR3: CASGLVLGTGADTEAFF

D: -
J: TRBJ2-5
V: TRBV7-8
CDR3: CASSLETVWTQYF

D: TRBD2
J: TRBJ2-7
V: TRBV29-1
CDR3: CSGGLTAYEQYF

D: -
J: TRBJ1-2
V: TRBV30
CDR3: CAWSAGHLGYTF

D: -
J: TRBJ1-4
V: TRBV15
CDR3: CATSRVGTRNEKLFF

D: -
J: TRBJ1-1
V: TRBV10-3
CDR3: CAIRIEAPNTEAFF

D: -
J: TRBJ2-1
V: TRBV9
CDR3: CASSVARGYEQFF

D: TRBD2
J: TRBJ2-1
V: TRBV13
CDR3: CASSSGLAGLIGEQFF

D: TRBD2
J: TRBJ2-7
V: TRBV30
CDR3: CAWRQPGLALEQYF

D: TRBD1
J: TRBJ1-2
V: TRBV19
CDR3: CASSIGTVNNYGYTF

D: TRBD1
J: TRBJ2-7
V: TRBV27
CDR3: CASGIPGTAQSYEQYF

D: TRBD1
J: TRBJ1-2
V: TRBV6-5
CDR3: CASSGDSGVGYTF

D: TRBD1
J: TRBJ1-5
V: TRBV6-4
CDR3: CASSLDRVNQPQHF

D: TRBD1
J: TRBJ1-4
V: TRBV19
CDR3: CASSIRQGAHEKLFF

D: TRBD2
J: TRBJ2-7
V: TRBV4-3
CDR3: CASRWSTSGSIYEQYF

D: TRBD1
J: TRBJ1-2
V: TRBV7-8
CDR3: CASSSLQGLNGYTF

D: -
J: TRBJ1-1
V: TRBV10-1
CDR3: CASSVSSTTEAFF

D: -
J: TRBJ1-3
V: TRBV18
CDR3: CASSPSPQDSGNTIYF

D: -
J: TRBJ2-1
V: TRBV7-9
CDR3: CASSHDGRSGSYNEQFF

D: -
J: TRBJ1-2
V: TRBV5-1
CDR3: CASSLAPLNYGYTF

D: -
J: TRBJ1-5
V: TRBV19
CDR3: CASSFNIQGLWPQHF

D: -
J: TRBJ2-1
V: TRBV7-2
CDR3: CASVWDGSINEQFF

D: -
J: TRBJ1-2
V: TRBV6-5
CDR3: CASSSPQGPINF

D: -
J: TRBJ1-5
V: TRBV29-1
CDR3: CSAGDPGGNQPQHF

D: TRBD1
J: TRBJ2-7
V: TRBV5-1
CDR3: CASSLSQGRPYEQYF

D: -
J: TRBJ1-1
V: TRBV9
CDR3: CASSVVGETEAFF

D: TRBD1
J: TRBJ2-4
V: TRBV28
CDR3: CASTHGTELAKNIQYF

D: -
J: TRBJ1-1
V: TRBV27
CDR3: CASSISGQNTEAFF

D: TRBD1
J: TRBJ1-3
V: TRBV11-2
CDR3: CASSRQGAGNTIYF

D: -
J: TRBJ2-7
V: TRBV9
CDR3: CASSVRTGREQYF

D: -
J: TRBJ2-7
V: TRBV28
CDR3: CASSFSRLWIHEQYF

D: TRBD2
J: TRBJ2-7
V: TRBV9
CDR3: CASSVGGLAGDEQYF

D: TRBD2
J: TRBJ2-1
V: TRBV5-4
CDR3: CASSFLAGDNEQFF

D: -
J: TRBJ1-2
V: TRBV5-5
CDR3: CASSSGGDLGSGYTF

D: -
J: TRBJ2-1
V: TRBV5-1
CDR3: CASSISYNEQFF

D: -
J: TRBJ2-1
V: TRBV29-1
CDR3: CSVVGRGQSSEQFF

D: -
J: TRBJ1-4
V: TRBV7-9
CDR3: CASSLAGVWDEKLFF

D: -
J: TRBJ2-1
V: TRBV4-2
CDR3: CASSQERTTYNEQFF

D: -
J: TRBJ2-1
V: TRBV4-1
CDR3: CASSQAPRGGDYNEQFF

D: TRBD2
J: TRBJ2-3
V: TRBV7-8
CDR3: CASSLASRGLAGAMQYF

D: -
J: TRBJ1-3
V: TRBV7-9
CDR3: CASRHSGNTIYF

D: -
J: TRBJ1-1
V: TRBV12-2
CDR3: CASRLAKEHRWMNTEAFF

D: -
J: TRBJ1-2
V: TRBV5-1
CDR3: CASSLVGDGYTF

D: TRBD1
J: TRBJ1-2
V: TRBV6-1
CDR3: CASSARQGSHGYTF

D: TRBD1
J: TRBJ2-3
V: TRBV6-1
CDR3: CASSAQTGGDSTDTQYF

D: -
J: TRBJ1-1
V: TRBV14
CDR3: CASSQARSPNTEAFF